This T cell receptor (beta chain) appears in the sequencing data of a study of identifying expanded T cells in peripheral blood. Collection occurred without any documented infections or immune events in donors. TCRdb's table, derived via immunoSEQ multiplex PCR, lists solely in-frame clones and lacks some. The table lists tens of thousands of clones, around 91% of them singletons. Trimming removed 6 bases at V and 7 bases at J, with 15 bases between. The CDR3 is made up of 14 amino acids. The germline V gene has CDR1 SNHLY and CDR2 FYNNEI. This sequence originates from a person aged 18-70 years in good health. This sequence joins TRBV2 and TRBJ1-4; D is possibly TRBD1 (6 bases). The sequencing sample was made of blood. The CDR3 DNA reads as TGTGCCAGCAGGTCACAGGGTATGGGTGAAAAACTGTTTTTT. Its protein is CASRSQGMGEKLFF.